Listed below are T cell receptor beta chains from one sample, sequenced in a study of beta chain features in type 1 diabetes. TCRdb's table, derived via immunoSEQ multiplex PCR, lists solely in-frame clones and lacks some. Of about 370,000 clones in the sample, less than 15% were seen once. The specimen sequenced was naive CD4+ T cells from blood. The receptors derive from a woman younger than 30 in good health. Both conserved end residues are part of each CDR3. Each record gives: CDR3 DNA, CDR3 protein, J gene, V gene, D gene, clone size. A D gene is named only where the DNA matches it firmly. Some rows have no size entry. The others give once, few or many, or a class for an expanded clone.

CDR3 DNA: TGTGCCAGCAGCTTAATCGCCAGGGGAGTAGGCAACACTGAAGCTTTCTTT; CDR3 protein: CASSLIARGVGNTEAFF; J gene: TRBJ1-1; V gene: TRBV7-3; D gene: .; clone size: few
CDR3 DNA: TGTGCCAGCTCACCACTAGGGGGCTACGAGCAGTACTTC; CDR3 protein: CASSPLGGYEQYF; J gene: TRBJ2-7; V gene: TRBV18; D gene: .; clone size: .
CDR3 DNA: TGTGCCAGCAGTTACTCCCCAGGGAACTATGGCTACACCTTC; CDR3 protein: CASSYSPGNYGYTF; J gene: TRBJ1-2; V gene: TRBV6-6; D gene: .; clone size: few
CDR3 DNA: TGCGCCAGCAGCCAAGCCTACGGACAGGGGAGGGGTGAGCAGTACTTC; CDR3 protein: CASSQAYGQGRGEQYF; J gene: TRBJ2-7; V gene: TRBV4-3; D gene: TRBD1; clone size: few
CDR3 DNA: TGCGCCAGCAGCTTGAGCCCGGCTAATGAAAAACTGTTTTTT; CDR3 protein: CASSLSPANEKLFF; J gene: TRBJ1-4; V gene: TRBV5-1; D gene: .; clone size: few
CDR3 DNA: TGTGCCAGCAACATACCGGGGGTTCAGAACACTGAAGCTTTCTTT; CDR3 protein: CASNIPGVQNTEAFF; J gene: TRBJ1-1; V gene: TRBV28; D gene: .; clone size: .
CDR3 DNA: TGTGCCAGCAGTACAGTGCTTTGGGACGAGCAGTACTTC; CDR3 protein: CASSTVLWDEQYF; J gene: TRBJ2-7; V gene: TRBV7-9; D gene: .; clone size: .
CDR3 DNA: TGTGCCAGCAGCTTGAGGCAGGGCGGCACCGGGGAGCTGTTTTTT; CDR3 protein: CASSLRQGGTGELFF; J gene: TRBJ2-2; V gene: TRBV5-5; D gene: .; clone size: .
CDR3 DNA: TGTGCCAGCAGTTTCATGACAGGGAAGCAGTACTTC; CDR3 protein: CASSFMTGKQYF; J gene: TRBJ2-7; V gene: TRBV28; D gene: TRBD1; clone size: .
CDR3 DNA: TGTGCCATCAGTGCGGGGGGGGACCGCCCTAACACCGGGGAGCTGTTTTTT; CDR3 protein: CAISAGGDRPNTGELFF; J gene: TRBJ2-2; V gene: TRBV10-3; D gene: TRBD2; clone size: few
CDR3 DNA: TGCAGTGCCCGTCTAGACTATGAGCAGTTCTTC; CDR3 protein: CSARLDYEQFF; J gene: TRBJ2-1; V gene: TRBV20-1; D gene: .; clone size: .
CDR3 DNA: TGTGCCAGCAGCTTAGACGGTAGCTCCTACAATGAGCAGTTCTTC; CDR3 protein: CASSLDGSSYNEQFF; J gene: TRBJ2-1; V gene: TRBV7-2; D gene: .; clone size: .
CDR3 DNA: TGTGCCAGTAGTAGTTCTAGCGGGAGACGCGAGCAGTACTTC; CDR3 protein: CASSSSSGRREQYF; J gene: TRBJ2-7; V gene: TRBV19; D gene: TRBD2; clone size: .
CDR3 DNA: TGTGCCTGGAGTGGGGGGACTAGCGGGGGAAACAATGAGCAGTTCTTC; CDR3 protein: CAWSGGTSGGNNEQFF; J gene: TRBJ2-1; V gene: TRBV30; D gene: TRBD2; clone size: few
CDR3 DNA: TGTGCCAGCAGCTCCCTTTCCGTGGGAGGATCTTACGAGCAGTACTTC; CDR3 protein: CASSSLSVGGSYEQYF; J gene: TRBJ2-7; V gene: TRBV11-2; D gene: .; clone size: .
CDR3 DNA: TGTGCCAGCAGCGTGGGAGATACCAATCAGCCCCAGCATTTT; CDR3 protein: CASSVGDTNQPQHF; J gene: TRBJ1-5; V gene: TRBV9; D gene: .; clone size: .
CDR3 DNA: TGCGCCAGCAGCTCGGGGTTTGGGGGCGATGAGCAGTTCTTC; CDR3 protein: CASSSGFGGDEQFF; J gene: TRBJ2-1; V gene: TRBV5-1; D gene: .; clone size: .
CDR3 DNA: TGTGCCAGCAGCTTTCAACAGCCGCCGAACACTGAAGCTTTCTTT; CDR3 protein: CASSFQQPPNTEAFF; J gene: TRBJ1-1; V gene: TRBV7-9; D gene: .; clone size: few